This T cell receptor (beta chain) was captured in a study of immune cell composition in non-small cell lung cancer. TCRdb's copy holds only in-frame clones and misses some; the assay was immunoSEQ multiplex PCR. Counted here are more than 4,000 clones, over 75% occurring once; the ten biggest clones make up approximately 6.3%. With 4 bases removed from V and 0 bases from J, the gap between germline ends came to 6 bases. There are 13 residues in the CDR3. CDR1 SGHRS and CDR2 YFSETQ come from the germline V gene. Normal lung was taken at the farthest possible site, at least 3 cm from tumour. The rearrangement uses TRBV5-1 and TRBJ2-3; D ambiguous. The sequenced sample was non-adjacent lung tissue. The receptor was derived from a human donor with non-small cell lung cancer. Some clones in this sample may be carry-over from other donors' samples. CDR3 nucleotides: TGCGCCAGCAGCGCAACTAGCACAGATACGCAGTATTTT. Amino acids: CASSATSTDTQYF.